This T cell receptor beta chain was profiled in a study of CD4 T cells in relation to SARS-CoV-2 and coronaviruses. Overall study context: Shared crossreactive spike epitopes were mapped to their HLA restriction.

Study-level points and caveats: Crossreactivity was assessed only for spike protein, not other viral proteins. Samples before the pandemic and after infection were not matched within any donor.

Germline loops: CDR1 SGHTA, CDR2 FQGNSA. J lost 4 bases, V lost 7 bases, and 8 bases had no gene match. The CDR3 extends over 14 amino acids. Uncultured naive and memory CD4+ T cells supplied DNA for deep TCR-beta sequencing. Sequencing used immunoSEQ multiplex PCR; TCRdb keeps in-frame clones, though not all of them. The data contain 9,000 to 13,000 clones, more than 75% of them singletons. Regarding this clone: Its specificity is not known.

The specimen sequenced was naive CD4+ T cells from PBMCs. Indicated subset: naive CD4+ T cells isolated by negative enrichment. V usage is TRBV7-2 and J usage is TRBJ1-2, with TRBD1 matching 8 bases. The TCR was taken from an adult with COVID-19. CDR3 bases: TGTGCCAGCACAGGACCGGGACAGGTCTATGGCTACACCTTC. This encodes CASTGPGQVYGYTF. Full variable domain (rest looked up from reference TRBV7-2 and TRBJ1-2): GAGVSQSPSNKVTEKGKDVELRCDPISGHTALYWYRQSLGQGLEFLIYFQGNSAPDKSGLPSDRFSAERTGGSVSTLTIQRTQQEDSAVYLCASTGPGQVYGYTFGSGTRLTVV.